Following are 3 T cell receptor beta chains from one sample sequenced in a study of T-cell memory formation after mild COVID-19. TCRdb independently ran MiXCR on the 5' RACE reads; one entry per CDR3 protein. The table includes roughly 13,000 distinct CDR3 sequences, approximately 19% detected once. Sequenced sample: PBMCs or a T cell subset sorted from them (not recorded which). All receptors derive from an adult woman who had mild COVID-19 (a few samples of this study predate the infection). Cell type and time point are not known.

The chain joins TRBV7-2 to TRBJ2-2, with D perhaps matching TRBD2 (6 bases). Germline lookup yields CDR1 SGHTA and CDR2 FQGNSA. V dropped 0 bases and J dropped 6 bases, with 8 bases sitting between them. There are 14 residues in the CDR3. CDR3 sequence: CASSLAWGAGELFF. The CDR3 DNA reads TGTGCCAGCAGCTTAGCGTGGGGGGCCGGGGAGCTGTTTTTT.

Ten or more counts support this clonotype. The CDR3 DNA reads TGCGCCAGCAGCCAAGATATGGGCGGGAGGGCAGAAGAGCAGTACTTC. It translates to CASSQDMGGRAEEQYF. The chain is built from TRBV4-3 and TRBJ2-7; the match to TRBD2 covers 9 bases. CDR3 length equals 16 residues. Looked up from germline, CDR1 is LGHNA and CDR2 is YSLEER. V trimming: 0 bases; J trimming: 7 bases; junction bases outside the gene matches: 10.

This chain links TRBV5-4 with TRBJ2-7; D not certain. Germline V gene data show CDR1 as SGHNT and CDR2 as YYREEE (reference sequence). V was cut by 1 base and J by 3 bases, with 14 bases left in between. The length of the CDR3 is 15 residues. Written as DNA, the CDR3 is TGTGCCAGCAGCTTGTATCGTCAGAAGGGCTACGAGCAGTACGTC. Translating gives CASSLYRQKGYEQYV.